The 28 T cell receptor beta chains below were found in one sample sequenced in a study of cytomegalovirus exposure and HLA in healthy donors. The primer mix had 60 Vbeta and 13 Jbeta primers. Generated by immunoSEQ multiplex PCR, the TCRdb table keeps only in-frame clones and is missing some. The sample yields some 140,000 clones, 65% to 85% seen once. Sequencing was carried out using PBMCs. All receptors come from a woman aged 40 to 50 in good health and CMV-seropositive.

The chain has TRBV27 and TRBJ1-5; 8 positions agree with TRBD1. In germline, CDR1 is MNHEY, CDR2 SMNVEV (reference sequence). The V segment lost 2 bases and the J segment 2 bases; nucleotides outside the gene matches: 17. This CDR3 spans 20 amino acids. The chain's CDR3 is CASSLRYGQGANRGNQPQHF. In nucleotides, the CDR3 is TGTGCCAGCAGTTTAAGGTATGGGCAGGGGGCGAACCGGGGCAATCAGCCCCAGCATTTT.

The sample holds a few counts of this clone. The V call is TRBV28, the J call TRBJ2-6, with 10 bases identical to TRBD1. Germline values: CDR1 MDHEN, CDR2 SYDVKM. V lost 7 bases and J lost 2; bases outside the gene matches: 17. The CDR3 has 20 residues. DNA of the CDR3: TGTGCCAGCAAAACCCCGGGACAGGGGTTAGGGTTGCCTGGGGCCAACGTCCTGACTTTC. It codes for CASKTPGQGLGLPGANVLTF.

The chain has TRBV18 and TRBJ1-2; D is ambiguous. The CDR3 length is 13 residues. Germline lookup yields CDR1 KGHSH and CDR2 LQKENI. V shed 2 bases and J shed 3 bases, with 7 bases lying between them. The CDR3 DNA follows: TGTGCCAGCTCACCAAGGCAGGACTATGGCTACACCTTC. Encoded protein: CASSPRQDYGYTF.

The chain carries TRBV7-9 and TRBJ2-1; D possibly corresponds to TRBD2 (6 bases). The CDR3 covers 15 residues. Trimming shortened V by 5 bases and J by 0 bases, and 11 bases separated the two germline ends. Looked up from germline, CDR1 is SEHNR and CDR2 is FQNEAQ (reference sequence). For the CDR3, the DNA is TGTGCCAGCAGCCAGACTAGTTCCTCCTACAATGAGCAGTTCTTC. It is translated as CASSQTSSSYNEQFF.

The rearrangement joins TRBV5-1 to TRBJ2-5; unclear D gene. CDR3 length: 13 residues. CDR1 is SGHRS, CDR2 YFSETQ, per germline. The germline V and J ends were trimmed by 3 bases and 7 bases, with 13 bases remaining between them. For the CDR3, the DNA is TGCGCCAGCAGCTCAAACCAGCCAGGGACCCAGTACTTC. Encoded protein: CASSSNQPGTQYF.

The chain has TRBV27 and TRBJ2-3, with a possible D match to TRBD2 (6 bases). The CDR3 totals 15 residues. CDR1 and CDR2 (germline): MNHEY, SMNVEV (reference sequence). V lost 7 bases, J lost 4 bases, and 18 bases lay in between. Written as DNA, the CDR3 is TGTGCCAGCAATTACGGGGGTCGAGCTTCAGATACGCAGTATTTT. This translates into CASNYGGRASDTQYF.

This clone was seen only a few times. This chain connects TRBV7-9 to TRBJ1-2; TRBD1 matches at 7 bases. The V gene's germline CDR1 is SEHNR and CDR2 FQNEAQ (reference sequence). V trimming: 1 base; J trimming: 4 bases; junction bases outside the gene matches: 0. The CDR3 loop spans 13 amino acids. The CDR3 coding sequence is TGTGCCAGCAGCTTAGAGGGGGCCTATGGCTACACCTTC. This translates into CASSLEGAYGYTF.

Of note for this clone: One end of the junction fails to match germline, which may point to a read error. The chain employs TRBV30 and TRBJ1-2; weak D call: TRBD1 (5 bases). Germline lookup yields CDR1 GTSNPN and CDR2 SVGIG (reference sequence). This CDR3 comprises 14 residues. The CDR3 DNA is TGTGCCTGGAGTCCTCAGGGAATGAGCTTCGCCTCACGCTTC. This translates into CAWSPQGMSFASRF.

This clone has a handful of counts. The gene calls are TRBV6-6 and TRBJ2-7; 7 nucleotides match TRBD1. The CDR3 extends over 14 amino acids. After removal of 6 bases from V and 4 bases from J, the junction contained 9 bases not matched to a gene. Germline CDR1 reads MNHNY; CDR2 reads SVGAGI (reference sequence). CDR3 in DNA: TGTGCCAGCAGCCTAGGGGGCGTAGGGTACGAGCAGTACTTC. Protein product: CASSLGGVGYEQYF.

The V gene is TRBV19, the J gene TRBJ2-2; 8 nucleotides agree with TRBD2. CDR1 LNHDA and CDR2 SQIVND come from the germline V gene (reference sequence). V shed 4 bases, J shed 1 base, and the junction held 8 bases outside the gene matches. The CDR3 totals 17 residues. CDR3 amino acids: CASSSGAGVRNTGELFF. CDR3 DNA: TGTGCCAGTAGTAGTGGAGCGGGAGTCCGGAACACCGGGGAGCTGTTTTTT. The full variable domain, rest sourced from reference TRBV19 and TRBJ2-2, is DGGITQSPKYLFRKEGQNVTLSCEQNLNHDAMYWYRQDPGQGLRLIYYSQIVNDFQKGDIAEGYSVSREKKESFPLTVTSAQKNPTAFYLCASSSGAGVRNTGELFFGEGSRLTVL.

The gene calls are TRBV28 and TRBJ2-7; D not certain. The CDR3 loop spans 11 amino acids. Trimming left V 3 bases short and J 5 bases short, with 5 bases between. The germline CDR1 and CDR2 sequences are MDHEN and SYDVKM. The CDR3 sequence: CASSLGHEQYF. Written as DNA, the CDR3 is TGTGCCAGCAGTTTGGGCCACGAGCAGTACTTC.

The gene calls are TRBV2 and TRBJ2-1, with a tentative D call TRBD1 (6 bases). This CDR3 contains 15 residues. V lost 3 bases and J lost 0, with 9 bases in between. CDR1 and CDR2 from the germline V gene are SNHLY and FYNNEI. The CDR3 region is CASSEDSGSYNEQFF. The CDR3 DNA is TGTGCCAGCAGTGAGGACAGCGGCTCCTACAATGAGCAGTTCTTC.

This chain connects TRBV14 to TRBJ2-3; D is undetermined. V was pared by 2 bases and J by 6 bases, with 6 bases between. Germline loops: CDR1 SGHDN, CDR2 FVKESK. This CDR3 has 12 residues. The CDR3 is CASSQNRDTQYF. The CDR3 nucleotides read TGTGCCAGCAGCCAAAACCGGGATACGCAGTATTTT.

The chain joins TRBV7-8 to TRBJ2-3, with 12 bases lining up with TRBD2. Losses at the gene ends were 5 bases for V and 4 bases for J; bases not matched to a gene: 10. Germline CDR1 reads SGHVS; CDR2 reads FQNEAQ. The CDR3 contains 17 residues. CDR3 coding DNA: TGTGCCAGCAGCATCACGCCTAGCGGGAGGGTTTCAGATACGCAGTATTTT. This sequence encodes CASSITPSGRVSDTQYF.

V gene TRBV6-1 combines with J gene TRBJ1-2, with D possibly TRBD1 on 5 matching bases. Trimming cost V 7 bases and J 4 bases, with 16 bases left between them. CDR1 is MNHNS, CDR2 SASEGT, per germline. The CDR3 sequence is 14 residues long. CDR3 DNA: TGTGCCAGCACAGAAAACAGGTCCTCCTATGGCTACACCTTC. This encodes CASTENRSSYGYTF.

CDR3 in amino acids: CAWTTTHSGSNEQFF. The CDR3 DNA reads TGTGCCTGGACCACAACACATAGCGGGAGTAATGAGCAGTTCTTC. The chain couples TRBV30 to TRBJ2-1; 9 bases fit TRBD2. Trimming took 4 bases from V and 7 from J; bases not matched to a gene: 11. This CDR3 has 15 residues. CDR1 GTSNPN and CDR2 SVGIG come from the germline V gene (reference sequence). The variable domain in full, completed from reference TRBV30 and TRBJ2-1, reads SQTIHQWPATLVQPVGSPLSLECTVEGTSNPNLYWYRQAAGRGLQLLFYSVGIGQISSEVPQNLSASRPQDRQFILSSKKLLLSDSGFYLCAWTTTHSGSNEQFFGPGTRLTVL.

The chain carries TRBV9 and TRBJ2-7; D uncertain. Germline loops: CDR1 SGDLS, CDR2 YYNGEE. The V end was cut by 0 bases, the J end by 3 bases, with 25 bases between. This CDR3 contains 19 residues. The CDR3, as DNA: TGTGCCAGCAGCGTAGGTGACCCGGGTAGGAACATTCTACTCTACGAGCAGTACTTC. Translation: CASSVGDPGRNILLYEQYF.

V gene TRBV5-1 combines with J gene TRBJ2-1, with D maybe TRBD2 (6 bases). Germline V gene lookup returns CDR1 SGHRS and CDR2 YFSETQ. Trimming removed 4 bases from V and 4 bases from J, with 15 bases in between. This CDR3 has 15 residues. This chain's CDR3 is CASSPAGGTYNEQFF. CDR3 bases: TGCGCCAGCAGCCCGGCGGGCGGGACTTACAATGAGCAGTTCTTC.

This rearrangement joins TRBV29-1 to TRBJ2-7; no reliable D call. CDR1 SQVTM and CDR2 ANQGSEA come from the germline V gene. The ends were cut back, 5 bases at V and 5 bases at J, with 16 bases in the middle. The CDR3 extends over 13 amino acids. The CDR3 sequence: CSVSRGAPNEQYF. The CDR3 DNA reads TGCAGCGTTAGCCGAGGCGCCCCCAACGAGCAGTACTTC.

This clone was recorded only once. The J gene is TRBJ1-2, the V gene TRBV5-6; TRBD1 agrees at 11 bases. The germline V gene has CDR1 SGHDT and CDR2 YYEEEE. The CDR3 loop spans 15 amino acids. V dropped 2 bases and J dropped 4; count of bases not matched to a gene: 4. CDR3 region: CASSFGQGAIYGYTF. The CDR3 DNA follows: TGTGCCAGCAGCTTTGGACAGGGGGCGATCTATGGCTACACCTTC.

The chain joins TRBV6-5 to TRBJ2-1; TRBD1 agrees at 9 bases. The germline V gene has CDR1 MNHEY and CDR2 SVGAGI. With 10 bases clipped from V and 6 bases from J, the junction kept 7 bases outside the gene matches. This CDR3 has 13 amino acids. The CDR3 DNA is TGTGCCACCTCGGGGACAGGGCGCAATGAGCAGTTCTTC. As protein: CATSGTGRNEQFF.

This chain connects TRBV7-3 to TRBJ1-2; 9 nucleotides agree with TRBD1. Germline lookup yields CDR1 SGHTA and CDR2 FQGTGA. V shed 2 bases and J 8 bases; nucleotides not matched to a gene: 9. The CDR3 length is 15 residues. CDR3 loop: CASSLGTGTSSGYTF. For the CDR3, the DNA is TGTGCCAGCAGCTTAGGGACAGGGACGTCGAGCGGCTACACCTTC.

The chain has TRBV7-8 and TRBJ2-2; TRBD2 agrees at 9 bases. J was trimmed by 3 bases and V by 5 bases; bases with no gene match: 10. The length of the CDR3 is 17 residues. CDR1 is SGHVS, CDR2 FQNEAQ, per germline. CDR3 protein: CASSPSGSGSYTGELFF. The CDR3 bases are TGTGCCAGCAGCCCCTCTGGTAGCGGGAGCTACACCGGGGAGCTGTTTTTT. Full variable domain (outside the CDR3, taken from reference TRBV7-8 and TRBJ2-2): GAGVSQSPRYKVAKRGQDVALRCDPISGHVSLFWYQQALGQGPEFLTYFQNEAQLDKSGLPSDRFFAERPEGSVSTLKIQRTQQEDSAVYLCASSPSGSGSYTGELFFGEGSRLTVL.

This clone was seen once. For the CDR3, the DNA is TGTGCCAGCAGCCAGAGCGGGGTACAGAACACCGGGGAGCTGTTTTTT. It encodes CASSQSGVQNTGELFF. V usage is TRBV7-9 and J usage is TRBJ2-2, with 7 nucleotides matching TRBD2. The germline V gene has CDR1 SEHNR and CDR2 FQNEAQ (reference sequence). There are 16 residues in the CDR3. The junction had 7 bases not matched to a gene; V was cut back by 5 bases and J by 1 base.

The V call is TRBV4-1, the J call TRBJ2-7; 7 nucleotides line up with TRBD2. After removal of 0 bases from V and 6 bases from J, the junction contained 8 bases not matched to a gene. The CDR3 consists of 15 residues. In germline, CDR1 is MGHRA, CDR2 YSYEKL. The CDR3 nucleotides are TGCGCCAGCAGCCAAGATCGGAGCGGGATCAGCGAGCAGTACTTC. Translated, it gives CASSQDRSGISEQYF.

The J gene is TRBJ2-1, the V gene TRBV18; 8 nucleotides agree with TRBD2. V dropped 6 bases and J dropped 0; count of bases not matched to a gene: 4. The germline V gene encodes CDR1 KGHSH and CDR2 LQKENI. This CDR3 spans 15 amino acids. The CDR3 reads CASSLAGLSYNEQFF. The CDR3 DNA is TGTGCCAGCTCTCTAGCGGGCCTCTCCTACAATGAGCAGTTCTTC.

The chain has TRBV29-1 and TRBJ1-1; TRBD1 agrees at 7 bases. This CDR3 region has 14 residues. Trimming took 5 bases from V and 0 from J; bases not matched to a gene: 6. The germline gives CDR1 SQVTM, CDR2 ANQGSEA. CDR3 coding DNA: TGCAGCGTTCAGACAGGGCTCCTGAACACTGAAGCTTTCTTT. Amino acids: CSVQTGLLNTEAFF.

The genes are TRBV2 and TRBJ2-5, with a tentative D call TRBD1 (5 bases). Germline CDR1 reads SNHLY; CDR2 reads FYNNEI. Trimming removed 8 bases from V and 6 bases from J, with 13 bases in between. There are 12 residues in the CDR3. The DNA of the CDR3 is TGTGCCAGCTTTGCAGGGATAAAGACCCAGTACTTC. It encodes CASFAGIKTQYF. The full variable domain, completed using reference TRBV2 and TRBJ2-5, is EPEVTQTPSHQVTQMGQEVILRCVPISNHLYFYWYRQILGQKVEFLVSFYNNEISEKSEIFDDQFSVERPDGSNFTLKIRSTKLEDSAMYFCASFAGIKTQYFGPGTRLLVL.